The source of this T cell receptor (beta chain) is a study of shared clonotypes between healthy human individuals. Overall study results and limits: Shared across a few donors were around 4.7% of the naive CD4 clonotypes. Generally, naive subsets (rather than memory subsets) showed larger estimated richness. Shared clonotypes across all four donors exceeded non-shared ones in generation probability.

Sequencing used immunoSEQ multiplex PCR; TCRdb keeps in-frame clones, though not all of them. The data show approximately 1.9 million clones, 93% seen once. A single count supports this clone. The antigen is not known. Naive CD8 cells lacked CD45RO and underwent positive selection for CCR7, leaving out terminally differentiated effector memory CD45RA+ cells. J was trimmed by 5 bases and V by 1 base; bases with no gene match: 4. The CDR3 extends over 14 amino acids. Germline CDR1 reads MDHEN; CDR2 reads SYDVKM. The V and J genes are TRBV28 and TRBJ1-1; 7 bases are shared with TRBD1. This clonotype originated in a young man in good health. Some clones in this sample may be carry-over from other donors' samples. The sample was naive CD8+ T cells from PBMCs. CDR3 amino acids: CASSLYEGATEAFF. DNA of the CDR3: TGTGCCAGCAGTTTATACGAGGGGGCAACTGAAGCTTTCTTT. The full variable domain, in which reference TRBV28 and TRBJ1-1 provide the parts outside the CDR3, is DVKVTQSSRYLVKRTGEKVFLECVQDMDHENMFWYRQDPGLGLRLIYFSYDVKMKEKGDIPEGYSVSREKKERFSLILESASTNQTSMYLCASSLYEGATEAFFGQGTRLTVV.